This T cell receptor (beta chain) is drawn from a study of post-analysis software for immune sequencing data. Study-level background: The courses of disease that were included comprised relapsing-remitting, secondary progressive and progressive-relapsing multiple sclerosis. Study results and caveats: Controls had significantly higher normalized Chao1 diversity than multiple sclerosis patients. Patients carried several TRBV segments more frequently than controls did, and TRBV5-6, TRBV5-1 and TRBV20-1 were among them.

Presence of unique molecular identifiers characterized the TCR beta cDNA libraries. T cells numbering roughly 0.95 to 10 million gave rise to 450,000 to 550,000 cDNA molecules. TCRdb reprocessed the PCR reads via MiXCR and lists one record per CDR3 protein. The repertoire holds 350,000 to 450,000 distinct CDR3 sequences, with over 30% as singletons. The table lists this clonotype with a few counts. The antigen remains unidentified. V shed 3 bases, J shed 2 bases, and the junction held 3 bases outside the gene matches. The CDR3 covers 14 residues. Germline loops: CDR1 MDHEN, CDR2 SYDVKM. Sequencing input: blood. This receptor was taken from a girl aged 2 to 9 with multiple sclerosis. The V and J genes are TRBV28 and TRBJ2-7, with 8 bases matching TRBD2. Here the CDR3 DNA reads TGTGCCAGCAGTTTGATGCGGGGGGCCTACGAGCAGTACTTC. It translates to CASSLMRGAYEQYF.